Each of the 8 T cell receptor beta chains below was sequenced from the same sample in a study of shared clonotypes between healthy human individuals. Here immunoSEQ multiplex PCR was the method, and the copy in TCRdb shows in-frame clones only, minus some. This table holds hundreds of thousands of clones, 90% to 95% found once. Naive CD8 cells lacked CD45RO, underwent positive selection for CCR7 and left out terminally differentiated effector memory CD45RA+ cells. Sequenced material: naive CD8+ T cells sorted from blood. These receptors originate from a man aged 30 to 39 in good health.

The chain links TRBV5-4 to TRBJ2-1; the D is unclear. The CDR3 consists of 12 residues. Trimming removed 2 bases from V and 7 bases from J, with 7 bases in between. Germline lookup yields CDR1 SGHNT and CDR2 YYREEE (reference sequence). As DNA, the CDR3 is TGTGCCAGCAGCTTCGGGCTAAATGAGCAGTTCTTC. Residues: CASSFGLNEQFF.

The CDR3: CAWSMIAGGNEQFF. Written as DNA, the CDR3 is TGTGCCTGGAGTATGATAGCGGGAGGTAATGAGCAGTTCTTC. The J gene is TRBJ2-1, the V gene TRBV30, with 10 bases matching TRBD2. CDR1 and CDR2 from the germline V gene are GTSNPN and SVGIG (reference sequence). The CDR3 consists of 14 residues. V gave up 2 bases and J gave up 7 bases; unmatched junction bases: 5.

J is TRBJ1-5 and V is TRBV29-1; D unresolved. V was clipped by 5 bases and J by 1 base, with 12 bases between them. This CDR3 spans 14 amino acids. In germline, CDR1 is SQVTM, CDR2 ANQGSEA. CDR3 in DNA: TGCAGCGTTCAGACGGAGGCAAGCAATCAGCCCCAGCATTTT. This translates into CSVQTEASNQPQHF.

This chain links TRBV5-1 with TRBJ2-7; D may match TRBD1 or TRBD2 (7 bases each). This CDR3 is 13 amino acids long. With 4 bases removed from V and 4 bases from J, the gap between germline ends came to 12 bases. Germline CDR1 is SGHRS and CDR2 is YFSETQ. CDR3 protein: CASSPGGGYEQYF. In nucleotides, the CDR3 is TGCGCCAGCAGCCCAGGGGGAGGGTACGAGCAGTACTTC.

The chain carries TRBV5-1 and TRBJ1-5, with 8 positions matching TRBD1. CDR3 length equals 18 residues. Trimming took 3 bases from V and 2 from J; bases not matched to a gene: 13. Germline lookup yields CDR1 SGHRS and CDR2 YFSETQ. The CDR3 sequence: CASSSSDRARWGNQPQHF. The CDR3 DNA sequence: TGCGCCAGCAGCTCTTCGGACAGGGCCCGTTGGGGCAATCAGCCCCAGCATTTT.

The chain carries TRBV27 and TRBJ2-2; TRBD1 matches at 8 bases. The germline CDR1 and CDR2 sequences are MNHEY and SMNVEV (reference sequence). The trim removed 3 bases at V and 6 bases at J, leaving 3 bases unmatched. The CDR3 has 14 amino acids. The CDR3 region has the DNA TGTGCCAGCAGTTTGGGACAGGCCGCCGGGGAGCTGTTTTTT. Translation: CASSLGQAAGELFF.

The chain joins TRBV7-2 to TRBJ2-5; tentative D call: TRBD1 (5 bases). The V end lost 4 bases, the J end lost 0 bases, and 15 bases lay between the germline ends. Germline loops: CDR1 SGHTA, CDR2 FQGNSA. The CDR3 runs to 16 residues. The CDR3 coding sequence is TGTGCCAGCAGCTCGCAACCTGACAGATACCAAGAGACCCAGTACTTC. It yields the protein CASSSQPDRYQETQYF.

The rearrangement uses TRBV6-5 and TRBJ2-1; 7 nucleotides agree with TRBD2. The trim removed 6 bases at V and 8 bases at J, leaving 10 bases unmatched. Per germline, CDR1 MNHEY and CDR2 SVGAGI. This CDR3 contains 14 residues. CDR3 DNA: TGTGCCAGCAGCCGCAACCCCACTAGCGATGAGCAGTTCTTC. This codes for CASSRNPTSDEQFF.